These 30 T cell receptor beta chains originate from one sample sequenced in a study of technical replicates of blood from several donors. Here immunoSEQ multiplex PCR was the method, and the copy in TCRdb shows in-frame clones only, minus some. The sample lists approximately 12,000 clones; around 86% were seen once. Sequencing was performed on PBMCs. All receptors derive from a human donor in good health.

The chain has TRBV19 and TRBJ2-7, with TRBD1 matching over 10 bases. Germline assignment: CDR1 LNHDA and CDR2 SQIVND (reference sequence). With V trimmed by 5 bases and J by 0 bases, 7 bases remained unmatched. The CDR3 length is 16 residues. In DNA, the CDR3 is TGTGCCAGTAGTGCGTCCGGACAGGGGGGCTCCTACGAGCAGTACTTC. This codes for CASSASGQGGSYEQYF.

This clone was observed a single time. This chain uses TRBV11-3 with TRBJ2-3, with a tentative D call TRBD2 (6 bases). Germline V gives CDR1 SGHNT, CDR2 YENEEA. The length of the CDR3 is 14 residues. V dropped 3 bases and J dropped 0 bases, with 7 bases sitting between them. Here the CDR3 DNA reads TGTGCCAGCAGCTTCCGGGGGAGCACAGATACGCAGTATTTT. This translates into CASSFRGSTDTQYF. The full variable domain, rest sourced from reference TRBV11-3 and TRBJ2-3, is EAGVVQSPRYKIIEKKQPVAFWCNPISGHNTLYWYLQNLGQGPELLIRYENEEAVDDSQLPKDRFSAERLKGVDSTLKIQPAELGDSAVYLCASSFRGSTDTQYFGPGTRLTVL.

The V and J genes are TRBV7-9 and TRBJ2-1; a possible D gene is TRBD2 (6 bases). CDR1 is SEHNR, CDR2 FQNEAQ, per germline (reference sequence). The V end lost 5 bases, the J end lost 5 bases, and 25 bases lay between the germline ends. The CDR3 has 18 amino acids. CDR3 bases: TGTGCCAGCAGCCGCCCGAGGGGCACGGGAGTGACCCACAATGAGCAGTTCTTC. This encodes CASSRPRGTGVTHNEQFF.

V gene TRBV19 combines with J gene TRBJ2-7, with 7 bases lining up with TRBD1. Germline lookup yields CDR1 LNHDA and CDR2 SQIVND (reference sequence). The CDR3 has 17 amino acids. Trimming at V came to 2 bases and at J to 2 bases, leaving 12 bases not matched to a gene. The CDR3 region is CASSISGTALIPYEQYF. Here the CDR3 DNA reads TGTGCCAGTAGTATATCCGGGACAGCACTAATACCCTACGAGCAGTACTTC.

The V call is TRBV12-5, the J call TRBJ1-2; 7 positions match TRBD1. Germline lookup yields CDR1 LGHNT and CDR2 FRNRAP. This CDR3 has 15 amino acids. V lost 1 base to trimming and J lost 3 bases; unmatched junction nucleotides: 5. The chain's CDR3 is CASGLAPGQHYGYTF. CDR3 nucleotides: TGTGCTAGTGGTTTGGCCCCGGGACAGCACTATGGCTACACCTTC.

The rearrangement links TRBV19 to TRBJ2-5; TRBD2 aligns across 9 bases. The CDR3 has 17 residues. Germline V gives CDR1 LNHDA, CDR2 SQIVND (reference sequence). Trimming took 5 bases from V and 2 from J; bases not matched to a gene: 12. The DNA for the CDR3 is TGTGCCAGTAGTCCAATTAGAGCGGGAGGAAGGCAAGAGACCCAGTACTTC. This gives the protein CASSPIRAGGRQETQYF.

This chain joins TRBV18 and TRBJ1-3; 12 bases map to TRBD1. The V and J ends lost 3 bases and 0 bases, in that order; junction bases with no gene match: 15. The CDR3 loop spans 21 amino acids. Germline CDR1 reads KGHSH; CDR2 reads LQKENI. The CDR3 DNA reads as TGTGCCAGCTCACCGATTTCTCCCGGGACAGGGGGCGCAAGCTCTGGAAACACCATATATTTT. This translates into CASSPISPGTGGASSGNTIYF.

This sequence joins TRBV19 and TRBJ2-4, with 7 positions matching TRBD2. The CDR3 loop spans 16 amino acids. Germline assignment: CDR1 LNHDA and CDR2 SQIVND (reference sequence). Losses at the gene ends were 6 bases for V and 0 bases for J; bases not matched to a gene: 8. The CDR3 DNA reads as TGTGCCAGTAGCCAAGGGAGGGGCCGAGCCAAAAACATTCAGTACTTC. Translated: CASSQGRGRAKNIQYF.

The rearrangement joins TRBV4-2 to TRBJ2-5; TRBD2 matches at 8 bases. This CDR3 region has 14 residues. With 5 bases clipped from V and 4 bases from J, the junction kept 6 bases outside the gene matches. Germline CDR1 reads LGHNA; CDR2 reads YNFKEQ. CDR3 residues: CASSASLAGETQYF. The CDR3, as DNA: TGTGCCAGCAGCGCTTCCCTAGCGGGAGAGACCCAGTACTTC.

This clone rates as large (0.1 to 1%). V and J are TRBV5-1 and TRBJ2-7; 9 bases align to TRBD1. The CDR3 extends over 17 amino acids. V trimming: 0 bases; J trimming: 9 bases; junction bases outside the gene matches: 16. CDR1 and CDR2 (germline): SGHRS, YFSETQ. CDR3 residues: CASSLEPTGQGIYGQYF. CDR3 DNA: TGCGCCAGCAGCTTGGAACCTACGGGACAGGGCATCTATGGGCAGTACTTC.

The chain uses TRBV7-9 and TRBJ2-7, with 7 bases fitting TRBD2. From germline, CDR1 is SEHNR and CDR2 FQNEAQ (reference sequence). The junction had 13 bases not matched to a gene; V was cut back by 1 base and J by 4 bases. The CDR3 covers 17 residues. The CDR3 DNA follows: TGTGCCAGCAGCTTAGGGACATCGAGGGAGGGCCTATACGAGCAGTACTTC. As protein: CASSLGTSREGLYEQYF.

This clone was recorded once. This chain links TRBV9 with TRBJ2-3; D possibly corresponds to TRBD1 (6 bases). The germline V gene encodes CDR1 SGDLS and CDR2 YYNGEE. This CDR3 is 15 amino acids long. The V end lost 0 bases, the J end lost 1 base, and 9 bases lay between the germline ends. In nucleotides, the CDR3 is TGTGCCAGCAGCGTAGCCAGGGGTCGCACAGATACGCAGTATTTT. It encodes CASSVARGRTDTQYF.

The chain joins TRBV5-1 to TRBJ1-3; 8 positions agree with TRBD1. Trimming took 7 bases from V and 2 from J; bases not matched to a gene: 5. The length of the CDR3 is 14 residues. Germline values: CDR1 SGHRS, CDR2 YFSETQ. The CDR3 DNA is TGCGCCAGCTTCGACAGGGGAACTGGAAACACCATATATTTT. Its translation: CASFDRGTGNTIYF.

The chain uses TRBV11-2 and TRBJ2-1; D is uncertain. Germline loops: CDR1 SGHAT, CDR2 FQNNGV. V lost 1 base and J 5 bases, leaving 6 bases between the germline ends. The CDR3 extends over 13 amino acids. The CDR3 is CASSLGTHNEQFF. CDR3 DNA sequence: TGTGCCAGCAGCTTAGGTACACACAATGAGCAGTTCTTC.

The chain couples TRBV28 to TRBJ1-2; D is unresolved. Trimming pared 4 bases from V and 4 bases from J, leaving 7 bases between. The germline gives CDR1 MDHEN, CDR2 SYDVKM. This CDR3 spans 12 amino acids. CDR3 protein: CASSSTGYGYTF. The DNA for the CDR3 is TGTGCCAGCAGTTCGACGGGCTATGGCTACACCTTC.

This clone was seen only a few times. In DNA, the CDR3 is TGTGCCAGCAGCAAAGTAAGGGAAAGCGGATCTAGCACAGATACGCAGTATTTT. It yields the protein CASSKVRESGSSTDTQYF. The rearrangement links TRBV21-1 to TRBJ2-3; TRBD2 was called by the table and not checked on the DNA. TRBV21-1 is assigned pseudogene status. The length of the CDR3 is 18 residues.

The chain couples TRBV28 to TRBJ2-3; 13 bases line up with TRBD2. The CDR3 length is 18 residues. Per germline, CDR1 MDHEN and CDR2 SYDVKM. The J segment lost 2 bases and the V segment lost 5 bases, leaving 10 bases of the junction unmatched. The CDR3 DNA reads TGTGCCAGCAGTGGGGGACCGGGACTAGCGGGGTACACAGATACGCAGTATTTT. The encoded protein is CASSGGPGLAGYTDTQYF.

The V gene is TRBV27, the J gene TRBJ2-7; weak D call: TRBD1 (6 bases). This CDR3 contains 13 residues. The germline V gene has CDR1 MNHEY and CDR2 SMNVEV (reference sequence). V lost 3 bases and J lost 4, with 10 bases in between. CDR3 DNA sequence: TGTGCCAGCAGTTTGAAGGGGGAGTACGAGCAGTACTTC. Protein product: CASSLKGEYEQYF.

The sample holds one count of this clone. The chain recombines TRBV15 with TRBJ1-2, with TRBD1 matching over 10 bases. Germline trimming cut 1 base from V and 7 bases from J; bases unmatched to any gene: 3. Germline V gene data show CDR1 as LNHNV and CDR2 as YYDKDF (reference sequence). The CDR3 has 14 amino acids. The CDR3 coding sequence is TGTGCCACCAGCAGAGGACAGGGGGCAGGTGGCTACACCTTC. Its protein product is CATSRGQGAGGYTF.

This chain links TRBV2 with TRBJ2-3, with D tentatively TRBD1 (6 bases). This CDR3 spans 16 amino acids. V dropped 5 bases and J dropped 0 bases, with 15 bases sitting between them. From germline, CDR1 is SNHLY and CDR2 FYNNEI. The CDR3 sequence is CASSYWGRSSTDTQYF. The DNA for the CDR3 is TGTGCCAGCAGTTACTGGGGGCGGAGTAGCACAGATACGCAGTATTTT. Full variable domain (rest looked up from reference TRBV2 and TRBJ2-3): EPEVTQTPSHQVTQMGQEVILRCVPISNHLYFYWYRQILGQKVEFLVSFYNNEISEKSEIFDDQFSVERPDGSNFTLKIRSTKLEDSAMYFCASSYWGRSSTDTQYFGPGTRLTVL.

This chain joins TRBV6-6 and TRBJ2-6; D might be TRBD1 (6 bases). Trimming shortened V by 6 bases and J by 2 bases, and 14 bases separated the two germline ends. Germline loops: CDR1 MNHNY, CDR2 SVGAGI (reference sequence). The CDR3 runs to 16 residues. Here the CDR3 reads CASREQGLPGANVLTF. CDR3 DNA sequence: TGTGCCAGCAGGGAACAGGGCCTCCCTGGGGCCAACGTCCTGACTTTC.

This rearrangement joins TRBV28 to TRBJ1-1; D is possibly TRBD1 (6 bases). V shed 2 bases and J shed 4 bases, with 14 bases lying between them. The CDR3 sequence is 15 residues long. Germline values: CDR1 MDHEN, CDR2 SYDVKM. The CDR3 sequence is CASSLVSRGLTEAFF. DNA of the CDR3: TGTGCCAGCAGTTTAGTCTCGCGGGGGCTCACTGAAGCTTTCTTT.

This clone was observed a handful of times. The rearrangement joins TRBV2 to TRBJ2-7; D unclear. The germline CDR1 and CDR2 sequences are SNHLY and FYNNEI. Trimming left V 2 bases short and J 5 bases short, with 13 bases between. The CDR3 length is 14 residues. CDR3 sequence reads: CASSEWASRHEQYF. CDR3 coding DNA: TGTGCCAGCAGTGAATGGGCCAGTCGACACGAGCAGTACTTC.

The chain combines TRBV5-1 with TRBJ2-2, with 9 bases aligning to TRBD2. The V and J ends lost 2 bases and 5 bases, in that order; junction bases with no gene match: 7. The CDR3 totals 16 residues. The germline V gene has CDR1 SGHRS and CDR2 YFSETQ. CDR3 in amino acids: CASSLSGGLGTGELFF. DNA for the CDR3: TGCGCCAGCAGCTTAAGCGGGGGGTTAGGAACCGGGGAGCTGTTTTTT.

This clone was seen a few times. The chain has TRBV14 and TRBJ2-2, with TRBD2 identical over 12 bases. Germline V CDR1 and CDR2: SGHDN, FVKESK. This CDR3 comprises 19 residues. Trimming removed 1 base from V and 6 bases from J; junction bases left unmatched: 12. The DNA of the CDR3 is TGTGCCAGCAGCCAAGTTGGAGGACTAGCGGGAATATTTGCCGGGGAGCTGTTTTTT. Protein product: CASSQVGGLAGIFAGELFF. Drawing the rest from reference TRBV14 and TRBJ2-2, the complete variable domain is EAGVTQFPSHSVIEKGQTVTLRCDPISGHDNLYWYRRVMGKEIKFLLHFVKESKQDESGMPNNRFLAERTGGTYSTLKVQPAELEDSGVYFCASSQVGGLAGIFAGELFFGEGSRLTVL.

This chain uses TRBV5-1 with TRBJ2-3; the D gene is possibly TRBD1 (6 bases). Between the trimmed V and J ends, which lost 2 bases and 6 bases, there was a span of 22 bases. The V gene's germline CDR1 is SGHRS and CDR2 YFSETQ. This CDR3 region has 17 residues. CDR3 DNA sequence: TGCGCCAGCAGCTTATCGGGCAGGACAGCCACGCCTGATACGCAGTATTTT. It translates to CASSLSGRTATPDTQYF.

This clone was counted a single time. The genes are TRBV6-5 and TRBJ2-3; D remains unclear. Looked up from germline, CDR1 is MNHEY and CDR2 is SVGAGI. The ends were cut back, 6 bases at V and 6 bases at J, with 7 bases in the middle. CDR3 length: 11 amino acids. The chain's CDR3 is CASRALDTQYF. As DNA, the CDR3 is TGTGCCAGCAGGGCATTGGATACGCAGTATTTT.

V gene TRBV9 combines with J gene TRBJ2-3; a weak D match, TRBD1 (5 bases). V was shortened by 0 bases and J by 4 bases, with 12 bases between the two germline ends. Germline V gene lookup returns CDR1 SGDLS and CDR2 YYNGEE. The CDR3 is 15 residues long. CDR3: CASSVAIGEADTQYF. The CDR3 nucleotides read TGTGCCAGCAGCGTAGCTATAGGGGAAGCAGATACGCAGTATTTT.

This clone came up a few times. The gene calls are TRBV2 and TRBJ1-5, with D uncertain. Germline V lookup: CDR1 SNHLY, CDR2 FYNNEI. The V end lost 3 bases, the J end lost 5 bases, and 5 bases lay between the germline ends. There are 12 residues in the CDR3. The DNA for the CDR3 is TGTGCCAGCAGTGATGAGGATCAGCCCCAGCATTTT. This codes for CASSDEDQPQHF.

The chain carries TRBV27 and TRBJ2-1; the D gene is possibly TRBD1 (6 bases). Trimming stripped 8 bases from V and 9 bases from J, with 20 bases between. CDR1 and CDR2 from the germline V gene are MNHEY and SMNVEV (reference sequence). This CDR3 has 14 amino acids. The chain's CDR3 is CASSMGAGSREQFF. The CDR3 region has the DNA TGTGCCAGCTCCATGGGGGCAGGGAGTCGTGAGCAGTTCTTC.